The clone carrying this T cell receptor (beta chain) was counted once. This entry belongs to a study of shared clonotypes between healthy human individuals. The CDR3 covers 13 residues. With 1 base removed from V and 6 bases from J, the gap between germline ends came to 8 bases. CDR1 and CDR2 (germline): SGHDT, YYEEEE. Authors' analysis steps: Junction-only sequences without quality scores came from ImmunoSEQ, so filtering differed. Produced via immunoSEQ multiplex PCR; TCRdb's table is partial and in-frame only. The DNA was the basis for D and trimming; V, J and clone size are from that table. Of roughly 2.4 million clones listed, almost 96% are singletons.

The rearrangement links TRBV5-6 to TRBJ2-1, with D perhaps matching TRBD1 or TRBD2 (5 bases each). This sequence originates from a man aged 18 to 35 in good health. Source material: naive CD4+ T cells sorted from blood. Subset here: CD45RA+ positively selected. The CDR3 sequence: CASSLLRGNEQFF. CDR3 coding DNA: TGTGCCAGCAGCTTGTTGAGGGGCAATGAGCAGTTCTTC.